A selection of T cell receptor beta chains follows, all from one sample in a study of cytomegalovirus exposure and HLA in healthy donors. The protocol was immunoSEQ multiplex PCR, while the TCRdb copy is restricted to in-frame clones and leaves out a portion. The sample lists approximately 200,000 clones; roughly 88% were seen once. What was sequenced was PBMCs. The receptors stem from a woman in her 30s in good health and CMV-seropositive. Both conserved end residues are part of each CDR3. The D gene is left open where the match is weak. Some rows have no size entry. The others give once, few or many, or a class for an expanded clone.

cdr3_nt | cdr3_aa | j_call | v_call | d_call | clone_size
TGTGCCAGCAGCTCCGAGTCGGGGTACGGAAACACCATATATTTT | CASSSESGYGNTIYF | TRBJ1-3 | TRBV13 | . | once
TGTGCCAGCATGGGACAGGGAGGCAAGAATGGCTACACCTTC | CASMGQGGKNGYTF | TRBJ1-2 | TRBV19 | TRBD1 | few
TGTGCCAGCTCCCTCGACTTGACCGGGGAGCTGTTTTTT | CASSLDLTGELFF | TRBJ2-2 | TRBV18 | . | few
TGTGCCAGCAGTGACACCCAAAAATCCGTTAGCCGGAGGGAAAAACTGTTTTTT | CASSDTQKSVSRREKLFF | TRBJ1-4 | TRBV2 | . | once
TGTGCCACTCGGGACAACAGGGAAGGGCAGTTCTTC | CATRDNREGQFF | TRBJ2-1 | TRBV19 | . | .
TGTGCCAGCAGTCCTTCCGGGACAGCGGGCAATGCGCAGTATTTT | CASSPSGTAGNAQYF | TRBJ2-3 | TRBV7-3 | . | .
TGTGCCAGCAATAAACAGGGTCCGGCGAACACTGAAGCTTTCTTT | CASNKQGPANTEAFF | TRBJ1-1 | TRBV28 | . | .
TGTGCCAGCCGCGGTTTGAGTGCCACCGGGGAGCTGTTTTTT | CASRGLSATGELFF | TRBJ2-2 | TRBV6-6 | . | .
TGTGCCAGCAGCCGCCCGACAGGAGACACTGAAGCTTTCTTT | CASSRPTGDTEAFF | TRBJ1-1 | TRBV5-6 | . | .
TGTGCCAGTAGTATCGTGGGGGACAGCTACGAGCAGTACTTC | CASSIVGDSYEQYF | TRBJ2-7 | TRBV19 | TRBD1 | .
TGTGCCAGCAGTGAAGGGGTCAGGGCTAACTATGGCTACACCTTC | CASSEGVRANYGYTF | TRBJ1-2 | TRBV2 | . | .
TGTGCCAGCAGCCAAGATCTCGGGGTCGGGGGCTACACCTTC | CASSQDLGVGGYTF | TRBJ1-2 | TRBV4-2 | . | .
TGTGCCAGCTCAGCTGCTAGCGGGGTGTACGAGCAGTACTTC | CASSAASGVYEQYF | TRBJ2-7 | TRBV27 | TRBD2 | .
TGTGCCAGCAGCATAGGGACTAGCGGGGTTCAAGAGACCCAGTACTTC | CASSIGTSGVQETQYF | TRBJ2-5 | TRBV11-1 | TRBD2 | .
TGTGCCAGCAGCTACACTAACCCAAATACAGGGGCTCGAGCTTTCTTT | CASSYTNPNTGARAFF | TRBJ1-1 | TRBV7-2 | TRBD1 | .
TGTGCCAGCAGCTTGGTTCAGGGATTCAACTATGGCTACACCTTC | CASSLVQGFNYGYTF | TRBJ1-2 | TRBV5-4 | . | .
TGTGCCAGCAGTTTAGAGGCTGCTAGAAGCGGGAGGGCTAGCACAGATACGCAGTATTTT | CASSLEAARSGRASTDTQYF | TRBJ2-3 | TRBV27 | TRBD2 | .
TGTGCCAGCAGCCTGGGGCTAGCGGGAGTCAACGAGCAGTACTTC | CASSLGLAGVNEQYF | TRBJ2-7 | TRBV25-1 | TRBD2 | .
TGCGCCAGCAGCCCGCCCCTAGCGGGTCAAGAGACCCAGTACTTC | CASSPPLAGQETQYF | TRBJ2-5 | TRBV5-1 | TRBD2 | .
TGTGCCAGCAGCGGGGTTAAACTAGACCTCAATGAGCAGTTCTTC | CASSGVKLDLNEQFF | TRBJ2-1 | TRBV9 | . | .
TGTGCCAGCAGCGGACCAGGGGGCCGGGAAGAGACCCAGTACTTC | CASSGPGGREETQYF | TRBJ2-5 | TRBV5-6 | TRBD1 | .
TGTGCCAGCAGTCCCCGCGGGGACCGTCGCCAGACCCAGTACTTC | CASSPRGDRRQTQYF | TRBJ2-5 | TRBV2 | . | .
TGTGCCAGCAGCCTTAGCGGGAGTAGGATCGGGGAGCTGTTTTTT | CASSLSGSRIGELFF | TRBJ2-2 | TRBV4-2 | TRBD2 | .
TGTGCCAGCAGCCCGACCCTGGGAGACAATGAGCAGTTCTTC | CASSPTLGDNEQFF | TRBJ2-1 | TRBV14 | . | once
TGCGCCAGCAGCCAAGAGGGGGACTCCACTCCCGCAGATACGCAGTATTTT | CASSQEGDSTPADTQYF | TRBJ2-3 | TRBV4-1 | . | once
TGTGCCAGCAGCCCGGATCGACTCGAGGGCTATGGCTACACCTTC | CASSPDRLEGYGYTF | TRBJ1-2 | TRBV7-2 | . | once
TGCGCCAGCAGCCCGGGTATGGGACAGGGGGCCGGGCGGAATGAAAAACTGTTTTTT | CASSPGMGQGAGRNEKLFF | TRBJ1-4 | TRBV5-1 | TRBD1 | .
TGCGCCAGCAGCCTAACAGGGGACGGCGAGCAGTACTTC | CASSLTGDGEQYF | TRBJ2-7 | TRBV5-1 | TRBD1 | .
TGCAGCGTTATTACAAGTTCTGGAAACACCATATATTTT | CSVITSSGNTIYF | TRBJ1-3 | TRBV29-1 | . | few
TGTGCCAGTAGTATTCGGGGGGAAGGCACTGAAGCTTTCTTT | CASSIRGEGTEAFF | TRBJ1-1 | TRBV19 | . | few
TGCGCCAGCAGCTCCCGGACTAGCGGGAGGCCCACCGGGGAGCTGTTTTTT | CASSSRTSGRPTGELFF | TRBJ2-2 | TRBV5-1 | TRBD2 | .
TGTGCCAGCAGTTTAGGGCATCAGCCCCAGCATTTT | CASSLGHQPQHF | TRBJ1-5 | TRBV28 | . | .
TGTGCCATCAGTGAGTCGAGGGGGAAAAGGACTGAAGCTTTCTTT | CAISESRGKRTEAFF | TRBJ1-1 | TRBV10-3 | . | .
TGTGCTAGCAGCCAGGGGACAGGGAATCTCGGAGAGACCCAGTACTTC | CASSQGTGNLGETQYF | TRBJ2-5 | TRBV7-7 | TRBD1 | .
TGTGCCAGCAGTTCCCCAGGTGGAAACACCATATATTTT | CASSSPGGNTIYF | TRBJ1-3 | TRBV6-5 | . | .
TGTGCCTGGCCTCGGGGGGGGCCCCATGGCTACACCTTC | CAWPRGGPHGYTF | TRBJ1-2 | TRBV30 | . | .
TGTGCCAGCAGCCCGGACAGCGTGAGATATGAAAAACTGTTTTTT | CASSPDSVRYEKLFF | TRBJ1-4 | TRBV7-2 | . | .
TGCAGCGTTGAGCGGGGTGGCACAGATACGCAGTATTTT | CSVERGGTDTQYF | TRBJ2-3 | TRBV29-1 | . | once
TGTGCCAGCAGTGCCACGGGACAGGGGGCGAACACTGAAGCTTTCTTT | CASSATGQGANTEAFF | TRBJ1-1 | TRBV6-4 | TRBD1 | medium-sized
TGCGCCAGCAGTGGAACGACAGGGGGCACCGGGGAGCTGTTTTTT | CASSGTTGGTGELFF | TRBJ2-2 | TRBV10-1 | TRBD1 | .
TGTGCCAGCAGCCGACAGGGACAGAGCTCTGGGGCCAACGTCCTGACTTTC | CASSRQGQSSGANVLTF | TRBJ2-6 | TRBV7-2 | TRBD1 | .
TGCGCCAGCAGCTTGGCCCTCGGGGAGCTGTTTTTT | CASSLALGELFF | TRBJ2-2 | TRBV5-1 | . | .
TGTGCCAGCAGGCCACCGGGACAGGGGGATTACAATGAGCAGTTCTTC | CASRPPGQGDYNEQFF | TRBJ2-1 | TRBV28 | TRBD1 | .
TGTGCCAGCAGTTTACAAGGGACAGGGGGAAGCTACACCTTC | CASSLQGTGGSYTF | TRBJ1-2 | TRBV27 | TRBD1 | once
TGTGCCAGCAGACTAGCGGGCACCTACGAGCAGTACTTC | CASRLAGTYEQYF | TRBJ2-7 | TRBV2 | TRBD2 | .
TGTGCCAGCGGAAAACAGGGGGCGTTTCATGAGCAGTTCTTC | CASGKQGAFHEQFF | TRBJ2-1 | TRBV6-5 | TRBD1 | .
TGTGCCAGCAGCCCTCGACAGGGGATTCAGTACGAGCAGTACTTC | CASSPRQGIQYEQYF | TRBJ2-7 | TRBV7-9 | TRBD1 | .
TGTGCCAGCTCACGGGCTAGCGGGAGGACTAGCACAGATACGCAGTATTTT | CASSRASGRTSTDTQYF | TRBJ2-3 | TRBV18 | TRBD2 | .
TGTGCCAGCAGTGACTTCGACATTCAGTACTTC | CASSDFDIQYF | TRBJ2-4 | TRBV2 | . | .
TGTGCCAGCGGGGAGGACACTTTGAACACTGAAGCTTTCTTT | CASGEDTLNTEAFF | TRBJ1-1 | TRBV6-5 | . | few
TGCAGCGTTACGGTGGACAACAATCAGCCCCAGCATTTT | CSVTVDNNQPQHF | TRBJ1-5 | TRBV29-1 | . | .
TGCAGCGGCACAGGGGGTATTATGAACACTGAAGCTTTCTTT | CSGTGGIMNTEAFF | TRBJ1-1 | TRBV29-1 | TRBD1 | once
TGTGCCAGTCGGGGGCAGGGGGCGTCCTACGAGCAGTACTTC | CASRGQGASYEQYF | TRBJ2-7 | TRBV7-9 | TRBD1 | .
TGTGCCAGCAAACCACACAGGGATGGTGAAAAACTGTTTTTT | CASKPHRDGEKLFF | TRBJ1-4 | TRBV27 | . | .
TGTGCCAGCAGTGAAGGACTTCCATCCTACAATGAGCAGTTCTTC | CASSEGLPSYNEQFF | TRBJ2-1 | TRBV2 | . | .
TGTGCCAGCAGTTTCACAGGGAACCGGGAGCTGTTTTTT | CASSFTGNRELFF | TRBJ2-2 | TRBV7-6 | . | .
TGTGCCAGCAGTTCCGGGACTAGCGGGATGGTGGGGAGAGACGAGCAGTTCTTC | CASSSGTSGMVGRDEQFF | TRBJ2-1 | TRBV27 | TRBD2 | .